This passage covers 28 T cell receptor beta chains from one sample sequenced in a study of T cell responses to AZD1222 COVID-19 vaccine. Assay used: immunoSEQ multiplex PCR; TCRdb lists only in-frame clones, some missing. The sample lists around 140,000 clones, 85% to 95% seen once, with 1.5% to 2% in the top ten. This specimen was peripheral blood, taken on day 0 of AZD1222 vaccination. The receptors were sampled from an adult in good health.

The V gene is TRBV29-1, the J gene TRBJ1-1; a possible D gene is TRBD1 (6 bases). The CDR3 consists of 15 residues. Germline V CDR1 and CDR2: SQVTM, ANQGSEA. V was cut by 3 bases and J by 1 base, with 15 bases left in between. The CDR3 region is CSVEVTGIRNTEAFF. In nucleotides, the CDR3 is TGCAGCGTTGAGGTCACAGGGATACGGAACACTGAAGCTTTCTTT.

The rearrangement joins TRBV9 to TRBJ2-1; 8 bases are shared with TRBD1. Germline V gene lookup returns CDR1 SGDLS and CDR2 YYNGEE. J gave up 9 bases and V 0 bases, and 5 bases lay outside the gene matches. CDR3 length: 14 residues. In DNA, the CDR3 is TGTGCCAGCAGCGTAGTACAGGGGGTAGGTGAGCAGTTCTTC. Its protein product is CASSVVQGVGEQFF. The full variable domain, its missing parts supplied by reference TRBV9 and TRBJ2-1, is DSGVTQTPKHLITATGQRVTLRCSPRSGDLSVYWYQQSLDQGLQFLIQYYNGEERAKGNILERFSAQQFPDLHSELNLSSLELGDSALYFCASSVVQGVGEQFFGPGTRLTVL.

CDR3 in DNA: TGCGCCAGCAGCCTCCAGCGGGGGGGCGGGGTGAACACTGAAGCTTTCTTT. It specifies CASSLQRGGGVNTEAFF. The chain employs TRBV4-3 and TRBJ1-1; D might be TRBD1 (6 bases). Trimming cost V 4 bases and J 0 bases, with 18 bases left between them. This CDR3 spans 17 amino acids. The germline V gene has CDR1 LGHNA and CDR2 YSLEER.

This clone was observed a handful of times. V and J are TRBV6-2 or TRBV6-3 and TRBJ2-2, with unresolved D. Germline V gene lookup returns CDR1 MNHEY and CDR2 SVGEGT. The CDR3 extends over 14 amino acids. Trimming took 5 bases from V and 2 from J, leaving 9 bases between them. CDR3 nucleotides: TGTGCCAGCAGTGCCCAGCGCAACACCGGGGAGCTGTTTTTT. This encodes CASSAQRNTGELFF.

V gene TRBV11-3 combines with J gene TRBJ2-1; D not certain. V lost 4 bases and J 0 bases, leaving 7 bases between the germline ends. Germline V gene data show CDR1 as SGHNT and CDR2 as YENEEA. The CDR3 totals 14 residues. The CDR3 sequence is CASSSQDSYNEQFF. DNA for the CDR3: TGTGCCAGCAGCTCCCAAGACTCCTACAATGAGCAGTTCTTC.

The chain joins TRBV28 to TRBJ1-5, with a weak D call TRBD1 (5 bases). V was shortened by 10 bases and J by 5 bases, with 18 bases between the two germline ends. The length of the CDR3 is 14 residues. Germline CDR1 MDHEN, CDR2 SYDVKM. In DNA form, the CDR3 reads TGTGCCACCACCCGCCAAGGGGCCCATCAGCCCCAGCATTTT. Its protein product is CATTRQGAHQPQHF.

This rearrangement joins TRBV10-3 to TRBJ2-7; the match to TRBD2 covers 9 bases. The junction had 5 bases not matched to a gene; V was cut back by 8 bases and J by 6 bases. The CDR3 spans 12 residues. Per the germline V gene, CDR1 is ENHRY and CDR2 is SYGVKD. CDR3 sequence: CAIGRGGGEQYF. The CDR3 DNA follows: TGTGCCATCGGGCGGGGGGGAGGCGAGCAGTACTTC.

The chain couples TRBV5-1 to TRBJ1-6, with TRBD1 identical over 10 bases. Germline lookup yields CDR1 SGHRS and CDR2 YFSETQ. This CDR3 comprises 16 residues. The ends lost 3 bases at V and 9 bases at J; junction bases unmatched: 9. The CDR3 DNA sequence: TGCGCCAGCAGCTATGGAGACAGGGGGCTTCCTTCACCCCTCCACTTT. As protein: CASSYGDRGLPSPLHF. The variable domain in full, completed from reference TRBV5-1 and TRBJ1-6, reads KAGVTQTPRYLIKTRGQQVTLSCSPISGHRSVSWYQQTPGQGLQFLFEYFSETQRNKGNFPGRFSGRQFSNSRSEMNVSTLELGDSALYLCASSYGDRGLPSPLHFGNGTRLTVT.

The gene calls are TRBV10-3 and TRBJ2-7; possible D gene TRBD1, 6 bases. The V gene lost 3 bases and the J gene lost 9 bases, with 18 bases spanning the gap. CDR3 length: 14 amino acids. Looked up from germline, CDR1 is ENHRY and CDR2 is SYGVKD. The CDR3 nucleotides are TGTGCCATCAGTGAAGGCTTCAACAGGGTACGGCAGTACTTC. Protein sequence: CAISEGFNRVRQYF.

The chain employs TRBV11-2 and TRBJ1-2; a weak D match, TRBD1 (6 bases). This CDR3 spans 13 amino acids. Germline lookup yields CDR1 SGHAT and CDR2 FQNNGV. Trimming left V 0 bases short and J 7 bases short, with 9 bases between. This chain's CDR3 is CASSLEPGVGYTF. The CDR3 coding sequence is TGTGCCAGCAGCTTAGAGCCAGGGGTTGGCTACACCTTC. The variable domain in full, with the rest retrieved from reference TRBV11-2 and TRBJ1-2, is EAGVAQSPRYKIIEKRQSVAFWCNPISGHATLYWYQQILGQGPKLLIQFQNNGVVDDSQLPKDRFSAERLKGVDSTLKIQPAKLEDSAVYLCASSLEPGVGYTFGSGTRLTVV.

This clone was counted between two and nine times. This chain connects TRBV3-1 (or the pseudogene TRBV3-2) to TRBJ1-6; D remains ambiguous. CDR1 is LGHDT and CDR2 is YNNKEL in the germline V gene (reference sequence). This CDR3 spans 16 amino acids. V was shortened by 0 bases and J by 7 bases, with 13 bases between the two germline ends. CDR3 amino acids: CASSQDGVLMNSPLHF. CDR3 nucleotides: TGTGCCAGCAGCCAAGACGGTGTACTGATGAATTCACCCCTCCACTTT.

V and J are TRBV5-4 and TRBJ2-1, with D perhaps TRBD1 or TRBD2 (6 bases each). V dropped 0 bases and J dropped 14 bases, with 21 bases sitting between them. Germline V gives CDR1 SGHNT, CDR2 YYREEE (reference sequence). The length of the CDR3 is 15 residues. DNA for the CDR3: TGTGCCAGCAGCTTGGACCCCCGGGGGCAGGGCACTAAGTTCTTC. It is translated as CASSLDPRGQGTKFF.

The gene calls are TRBV12-5 and TRBJ1-1; D gene uncertain. Germline-derived CDR1 and CDR2 are LGHNT and FRNRAP. V gave up 11 bases and J gave up 8 bases, with 18 bases separating them. The CDR3 is 12 residues long. In DNA, the CDR3 is TGTGCTGGAGGGTTGGGTGAAAGGGAAGCTTTCTTT. Its translation: CAGGLGEREAFF.

The count of this clone is one. V is TRBV19 and J is TRBJ2-1, with TRBD2 matching 9 bases. The junction had 8 bases not matched to a gene; V was cut back by 3 bases and J by 5 bases. CDR3 length: 16 residues. Germline V CDR1 and CDR2: LNHDA, SQIVND (reference sequence). DNA of the CDR3: TGTGCCAGTAGTATCCTTAGCGGGAGAGGCGACAATGAGCAGTTCTTC. Its protein product is CASSILSGRGDNEQFF.

This clone was counted once. The chain is built from TRBV29-1 and TRBJ1-6; D call uncertain. The CDR3 has 14 amino acids. V shed 5 bases and J shed 6 bases, with 14 bases lying between them. CDR1 is SQVTM, CDR2 ANQGSEA, per germline. The CDR3 sequence: CSVPYRAGNSPLHF. Written as DNA, the CDR3 is TGCAGCGTTCCCTACCGGGCAGGTAATTCACCCCTCCACTTT.

The chain has TRBV6-5 and TRBJ2-1; 10 bases align to TRBD2. The CDR3 is 11 residues long. After removal of 8 bases from V and 13 bases from J, the junction contained 5 bases not matched to a gene. The V gene's germline CDR1 is MNHEY and CDR2 SVGAGI. The CDR3 region has the DNA TGTGCCAGCCGTCTAGCGGGAGCCCAGTTCTTC. Residues: CASRLAGAQFF.

This chain connects TRBV13 to TRBJ1-2, with D unresolved. The CDR3 runs 16 residues. Germline V gene lookup returns CDR1 PRHDT and CDR2 FYEKMQ (reference sequence). V dropped 3 bases and J dropped 6 bases, with 20 bases sitting between them. CDR3 loop: CASSLPPGGGEDGYTF. DNA for the CDR3: TGTGCCAGCAGCTTGCCCCCCGGCGGCGGAGAAGATGGCTACACCTTC.

This clone came up a few times. The chain employs TRBV7-9 and TRBJ1-6; D remains unclear. CDR3 length: 13 amino acids. V was pared by 3 bases and J by 11 bases, with 11 bases between. Germline V gene sequence: CDR1 SEHNR, CDR2 FQNEAQ (reference sequence). The CDR3 loop reads CASSFVVMAPLHF. In DNA, the CDR3 is TGTGCCAGCAGCTTCGTGGTTATGGCACCCCTCCACTTT.

The V gene is TRBV4-3, the J gene TRBJ1-3; 8 nucleotides match TRBD1. The germline gives CDR1 LGHNA, CDR2 YSLEER. This CDR3 is built from 17 residues. J lost 0 bases, V lost 3 bases, and 7 bases had no gene match. Written as DNA, the CDR3 is TGCGCCAGCAGCCAGGCGGGACAGGCGAGCTCTGGAAACACCATATATTTT. Translated, it gives CASSQAGQASSGNTIYF.

The CDR3 DNA follows: TGTGCCAGCAGTTTATCCTCCGGCGGCCGACAGGGTTTTCACGAGCAGTACTTC. This encodes CASSLSSGGRQGFHEQYF. The chain employs TRBV28 and TRBJ2-7; TRBD1 matches 7 bases. This CDR3 is 18 amino acids long. The ends lost 1 base at V and 5 bases at J; junction bases unmatched: 17. The germline V gene encodes CDR1 MDHEN and CDR2 SYDVKM.

The V and J genes are TRBV24-1 and TRBJ2-1; D is uncertain. V lost 7 bases and J lost 0, with 6 bases in between. This CDR3 spans 13 amino acids. CDR1 is KGHDR, CDR2 SFDVKD, per germline. CDR3: CATRGSSYNEQFF. For the CDR3, the DNA is TGTGCCACCAGGGGTAGCTCCTACAATGAGCAGTTCTTC.

The chain joins TRBV7-2 to TRBJ2-1; a possible D gene is TRBD2 (5 bases). Germline-derived CDR1 and CDR2 are SGHTA and FQGNSA. CDR3 size: 15 residues. Trimming pared 3 bases from V and 5 bases from J, leaving 14 bases between. The CDR3 coding sequence is TGTGCCAGCAGCTTGAGCCCTAGCAGCGACAATGAGCAGTTCTTC. It translates to CASSLSPSSDNEQFF.

This clone was observed once. V usage is TRBV7-2 and J usage is TRBJ1-6; 8 bases are a match to TRBD1. J lost 7 bases, V lost 4 bases, and 6 bases had no gene match. This CDR3 is built from 15 residues. Germline CDR1 is SGHTA and CDR2 is FQGNSA. The CDR3 DNA is TGTGCCAGCAGCTCACGGGACAGGCAAAATTCACCCCTCCACTTT. Its protein product is CASSSRDRQNSPLHF. Full variable domain (rest looked up from reference TRBV7-2 and TRBJ1-6): GAGVSQSPSNKVTEKGKDVELRCDPISGHTALYWYRQSLGQGLEFLIYFQGNSAPDKSGLPSDRFSAERTGGSVSTLTIQRTQQEDSAVYLCASSSRDRQNSPLHFGNGTRLTVT.

The chain is built from TRBV28 and TRBJ2-2; TRBD2 agrees at 13 bases. CDR3 size: 17 residues. The V gene's germline CDR1 is MDHEN and CDR2 SYDVKM. The trim removed 0 bases at V and 6 bases at J, leaving 4 bases unmatched. The CDR3: CASSLWRLAGGPGELFF. The CDR3 bases are TGTGCCAGCAGTTTATGGCGACTAGCGGGAGGACCCGGGGAGCTGTTTTTT.

This clone was seen just once. J is TRBJ2-3 and V is TRBV30; 7 bases are a match to TRBD1. Trimming took 4 bases from V and 4 from J; bases not matched to a gene: 2. CDR1 GTSNPN and CDR2 SVGIG come from the germline V gene (reference sequence). The CDR3 length is 12 residues. The CDR3 loop is CAWNRGADTQYF. In DNA form, the CDR3 reads TGTGCCTGGAACAGGGGAGCAGATACGCAGTATTTT.

The chain combines TRBV4-2 with TRBJ1-3, with D hard to call. CDR3 size: 14 residues. CDR1 is LGHNA, CDR2 YNFKEQ, per germline. Trimming left V 1 base short and J 4 bases short, with 8 bases between. CDR3 sequence (DNA): TGTGCCAGCAGCCAAGTAGTAGGGGGAAACACCATATATTTT. Translating gives CASSQVVGGNTIYF.

J is TRBJ1-1 and V is TRBV30, with D unclear. There are 16 residues in the CDR3. V lost 2 bases to trimming and J lost 3 bases, with 19 bases between them. Looked up from germline, CDR1 is GTSNPN and CDR2 is SVGIG (reference sequence). The CDR3 sequence is CAWSIFGPLEDTEAFF. The CDR3 bases are TGTGCCTGGAGTATCTTTGGACCCCTGGAAGACACTGAAGCTTTCTTT.

This rearrangement joins TRBV5-1 to TRBJ2-3; D is unclear. This CDR3 is 13 amino acids long. Germline V lookup: CDR1 SGHRS, CDR2 YFSETQ. Trimming took 0 bases from V and 1 from J, leaving 3 bases between them. For the CDR3, the DNA is TGCGCCAGCAGCTTGGGGGGCACAGATACGCAGTATTTT. It is translated as CASSLGGTDTQYF.